Each of the 27 T cell receptor beta chains below was sequenced from the same sample in a study of identifying expanded T cells in peripheral blood. Clones were read by immunoSEQ multiplex PCR, and TCRdb kept only the in-frame ones, dropping some. Of about 54,000 clones in the sample, roughly nine tenths were seen once. The sequenced sample was blood. The receptors shown here come from a person aged 18-69 years in good health.

The V call is TRBV7-2, the J call TRBJ2-5, with a tentative D call TRBD2 (5 bases). V gave up 11 bases and J gave up 3 bases, with 16 bases separating them. Per the germline V gene, CDR1 is SGHTA and CDR2 is FQGNSA. The CDR3 totals 13 residues. The CDR3 here is CASHADSKETQYF. CDR3 in DNA: TGTGCCTCTCACGCGGACTCCAAAGAGACCCAGTACTTC. Combining the CDR3 with reference TRBV7-2 and TRBJ2-5 gives the whole variable domain GAGVSQSPSNKVTEKGKDVELRCDPISGHTALYWYRQSLGQGLEFLIYFQGNSAPDKSGLPSDRFSAERTGGSVSTLTIQRTQQEDSAVYLCASHADSKETQYFGPGTRLLVL.

The V call is TRBV6-1, the J call TRBJ2-5; 11 nucleotides line up with TRBD1. The CDR3 runs 20 residues. V was clipped by 1 base and J by 2 bases; unmatched bases: 15. Germline lookup yields CDR1 MNHNS and CDR2 SASEGT. CDR3 residues: CASSEDGQGAMKPLQETQYF. The CDR3 DNA reads as TGTGCCAGCAGTGAAGATGGACAGGGGGCTATGAAGCCCCTTCAAGAGACCCAGTACTTC.

This chain joins TRBV15 and TRBJ2-7; D is perhaps TRBD1 (6 bases). The CDR3 totals 15 residues. The germline V and J ends were trimmed by 0 bases and 5 bases, with 14 bases remaining between them. Germline values: CDR1 LNHNV, CDR2 YYDKDF (reference sequence). In DNA form, the CDR3 reads TGTGCCACCAGCAGAGAAGGAAACAGGGTGGACGAGCAGTACTTC. Its protein product is CATSREGNRVDEQYF.

The chain joins TRBV6-1 to TRBJ1-3; D is ambiguous. Germline loops: CDR1 MNHNS, CDR2 SASEGT. This CDR3 is 17 amino acids long. V was trimmed by 2 bases and J by 0 bases, leaving 14 bases between them. CDR3: CASSEMNSQLSGNTIYF. The CDR3 region has the DNA TGTGCCAGCAGTGAAATGAACTCTCAGCTCTCTGGAAACACCATATATTTT.

The J gene is TRBJ2-3, the V gene TRBV11-2; TRBD2 matches 13 bases. CDR1 and CDR2 from the germline V gene are SGHAT and FQNNGV. This CDR3 spans 17 amino acids. Trimming removed 5 bases from V and 6 bases from J; junction bases left unmatched: 11. In DNA form, the CDR3 reads TGTGCCAGCAGCATCACTAGCGGGGGGGCAGTTATGGATACGCAGTATTTT. Protein product: CASSITSGGAVMDTQYF.

The genes are TRBV30 and TRBJ1-5; 7 nucleotides match TRBD1. J gave up 3 bases and V 3 bases, and 11 bases lay outside the gene matches. CDR1 GTSNPN and CDR2 SVGIG come from the germline V gene (reference sequence). The CDR3 is made up of 16 amino acids. CDR3 sequence (DNA): TGTGCCTGGAGCGCCGATGACAGGGAGGTCAATCAGCCCCAGCATTTT. This codes for CAWSADDREVNQPQHF. The full variable domain, rest sourced from reference TRBV30 and TRBJ1-5, is SQTIHQWPATLVQPVGSPLSLECTVEGTSNPNLYWYRQAAGRGLQLLFYSVGIGQISSEVPQNLSASRPQDRQFILSSKKLLLSDSGFYLCAWSADDREVNQPQHFGDGTRLSIL.

The chain links TRBV29-1 to TRBJ2-5; D is unresolved. This CDR3 has 13 residues. The germline CDR1 and CDR2 sequences are SQVTM and ANQGSEA. V was clipped by 1 base and J by 1 base, with 7 bases between them. DNA for the CDR3: TGCAGCGTTGAAGGGTTGGGCCAAGAGACCCAGTACTTC. It is translated as CSVEGLGQETQYF.

The chain is built from TRBV18 and TRBJ2-3; possibly TRBD1 for D (5 bases). Trimming pared 2 bases from V and 2 bases from J, leaving 11 bases between. Germline values: CDR1 KGHSH, CDR2 LQKENI. The CDR3 extends over 15 amino acids. CDR3 nucleotides: TGTGCCAGCTCACCAAGTTGGGGCGACACAGATACGCAGTATTTT. It yields the protein CASSPSWGDTDTQYF.

The chain recombines TRBV7-6 with TRBJ2-2; TRBD1 is a possible D gene (6 bases). Germline V gene lookup returns CDR1 SGHVS and CDR2 FNYEAQ. The CDR3 has 16 amino acids. V dropped 5 bases and J dropped 6 bases, with 19 bases sitting between them. CDR3 amino acids: CASSLDQGRQSGELFF. The CDR3 region has the DNA TGTGCCAGCAGCCTAGATCAGGGGAGACAGTCCGGGGAGCTGTTTTTT.

V and J are TRBV28 and TRBJ2-7; possibly TRBD1 for D (6 bases). V was cut by 5 bases and J by 3 bases, with 8 bases left in between. The CDR3 runs 12 residues. Germline CDR1 reads MDHEN; CDR2 reads SYDVKM. CDR3 loop: CASSRDNYEQYF. The CDR3, as DNA: TGTGCCAGCAGTCGGGACAACTACGAGCAGTACTTC.

This clone has just one count. V usage is TRBV7-2 and J usage is TRBJ2-5; tentatively, D is TRBD1 (6 bases). The CDR3 has 14 amino acids. Trimming removed 3 bases from V and 3 bases from J, with 11 bases in between. Looked up from germline, CDR1 is SGHTA and CDR2 is FQGNSA. CDR3 protein: CASSLQGQKETQYF. In nucleotides, the CDR3 is TGTGCCAGCAGCTTGCAGGGGCAGAAAGAGACCCAGTACTTC.

V and J are TRBV4-1 and TRBJ2-6; D could derive from TRBD1 or TRBD2 (5 bases each). Trimming shortened V by 4 bases and J by 13 bases, and 20 bases separated the two germline ends. This CDR3 has 15 amino acids. Germline CDR1 MGHRA, CDR2 YSYEKL. The CDR3 here is CASSLLTEGKPVLTF. For the CDR3, the DNA is TGCGCCAGCAGCCTCTTAACAGAGGGGAAACCGGTCCTGACTTTC.

The genes are TRBV5-1 and TRBJ2-5; perhaps TRBD1 as D (6 bases). CDR3 length: 14 residues. Germline CDR1 reads SGHRS; CDR2 reads YFSETQ. V was clipped by 4 bases and J by 3 bases, with 13 bases between them. The CDR3 coding sequence is TGCGCCAGCAGCCTACGGACAGACAAAGAGACCCAGTACTTC. Protein sequence: CASSLRTDKETQYF.

Written as DNA, the CDR3 is TGTGCCAGTCGCCAGTACGAAGGACACACCATATATTTT. It specifies CASRQYEGHTIYF. The J gene is TRBJ1-3, the V gene TRBV7-9; the D is unclear. CDR3 length: 13 residues. Germline CDR1 and CDR2: SEHNR and FQNEAQ (reference sequence). Trimming took 9 bases from V and 8 from J, leaving 17 bases between them.

The chain employs TRBV2 and TRBJ2-2, with D unresolved. The CDR3 contains 11 residues. V lost 4 bases and J lost 10, with 7 bases in between. Germline CDR1 SNHLY, CDR2 FYNNEI. This CDR3 is CASSVSLELFF. The DNA for the CDR3 is TGTGCCAGCAGTGTATCGCTGGAGCTGTTTTTT.

The chain joins TRBV15 to TRBJ2-1; TRBD1 matches at 7 bases. CDR3 length: 17 residues. CDR1 is LNHNV, CDR2 YYDKDF, per germline (reference sequence). With V trimmed by 3 bases and J by 2 bases, 10 bases remained unmatched. As DNA, the CDR3 is TGTGCCACCAGCAGCACAGGGACAGTACGAACCTACAATGAGCAGTTCTTC. Translation: CATSSTGTVRTYNEQFF.

The rearrangement links TRBV5-4 to TRBJ2-2; no firm D call. CDR1 is SGHNT and CDR2 is YYREEE in the germline V gene (reference sequence). CDR3 length equals 14 residues. Trimming removed 7 bases from V and 7 bases from J, with 17 bases in between. The CDR3 nucleotides read TGTGCCAGCTCTCCCTGGGGAAGTGGCGGGGAGCTGTTTTTT. Translating it yields CASSPWGSGGELFF.

This clone was found once. This rearrangement joins TRBV6-1 to TRBJ1-2, with D unclear. The CDR3 covers 13 residues. Germline-derived CDR1 and CDR2 are MNHNS and SASEGT. Trimming removed 3 bases at V and 8 bases at J, with 13 bases between. CDR3 bases: TGTGCCAGCAGTGATCAGTGGACTATGGGCTACACCTTC. Amino acid sequence: CASSDQWTMGYTF.

The chain combines TRBV9 with TRBJ1-2, with a possible D match to TRBD1 (6 bases). The V end lost 4 bases, the J end lost 4 bases, and 14 bases lay between the germline ends. Per germline, CDR1 SGDLS and CDR2 YYNGEE. The CDR3 length is 14 residues. The CDR3 DNA sequence: TGTGCCAGCAGCAAAATAGACAGGTCCTATGGCTACACCTTC. Protein product: CASSKIDRSYGYTF.

This clone was counted once. J is TRBJ2-7 and V is TRBV20-1; maybe TRBD1 (5 bases). Trimming shortened V by 6 bases and J by 4 bases, and 10 bases separated the two germline ends. Per germline, CDR1 DFQATT and CDR2 SNEGSKA (reference sequence). This CDR3 region has 11 residues. In DNA, the CDR3 is TGCAGTGCCAAGACAGATTACGAGCAGTACTTC. It is translated as CSAKTDYEQYF.

The genes are TRBV11-2 and TRBJ1-5; weak D call: TRBD1 (5 bases). CDR3 length: 15 amino acids. V lost 4 bases and J lost 3, with 13 bases in between. CDR1 is SGHAT, CDR2 FQNNGV, per germline. CDR3 protein: CASSSGLGNNQPQHF. The CDR3 coding sequence is TGTGCCAGCAGCTCGGGACTAGGAAACAATCAGCCCCAGCATTTT.

This chain connects TRBV18 to TRBJ2-7; TRBD1 matches 7 bases. The CDR3 runs 14 residues. V gave up 5 bases and J gave up 3 bases; unmatched junction bases: 7. From germline, CDR1 is KGHSH and CDR2 LQKENI. The CDR3 DNA reads TGTGCCAGCTCAGACAACAGGGGTGACTACGAGCAGTACTTC. Protein: CASSDNRGDYEQYF.

The chain uses TRBV7-2 and TRBJ1-2; TRBD1 matches at 9 bases. Trimming cost V 2 bases and J 5 bases; bases outside gene matches: 6. This CDR3 contains 15 residues. Germline CDR1 reads SGHTA; CDR2 reads FQGNSA. As DNA, the CDR3 is TGTGCCAGCAGCTTAAGTGGAGGACAGGGGTATGGCTACACCTTC. Its translation is CASSLSGGQGYGYTF.

The V gene is TRBV29-1, the J gene TRBJ1-1, with D unclear. Germline V gene lookup returns CDR1 SQVTM and CDR2 ANQGSEA. Trimming pared 2 bases from V and 8 bases from J, leaving 9 bases between. CDR3 length: 11 residues. The CDR3 DNA reads as TGCAGCGTTGAAACACCAGCGGAAGCTTTCTTT. Translated: CSVETPAEAFF.

The rearrangement uses TRBV10-3 and TRBJ2-2, with 8 bases matching TRBD1. With 6 bases clipped from V and 3 bases from J, the junction kept 6 bases outside the gene matches. Germline V gives CDR1 ENHRY, CDR2 SYGVKD. There are 15 residues in the CDR3. CDR3 in amino acids: CAISIQGGDTGELFF. The CDR3 DNA reads as TGTGCCATCAGCATACAGGGGGGAGACACCGGGGAGCTGTTTTTT.

CDR3 sequence reads: CSGRFVGEQYF. The DNA for the CDR3 is TGCAGCGGTAGATTTGTAGGCGAGCAGTACTTC. The chain links TRBV29-1 to TRBJ2-7; D unresolved. The CDR3 consists of 11 residues. CDR1 and CDR2 from the germline V gene are SQVTM and ANQGSEA. The V end lost 7 bases, the J end lost 6 bases, and 13 bases lay between the germline ends.

This clone came up a few times. This chain joins TRBV2 and TRBJ1-4; a possible D gene is TRBD1 (5 bases). Germline V gives CDR1 SNHLY, CDR2 FYNNEI. The CDR3 contains 13 residues. Trimming left V 4 bases short and J 6 bases short, with 9 bases between. The CDR3 coding sequence is TGTGCCAGCAGTGGTGGGGCGGATGAAAAACTGTTTTTT. Amino acid sequence: CASSGGADEKLFF.